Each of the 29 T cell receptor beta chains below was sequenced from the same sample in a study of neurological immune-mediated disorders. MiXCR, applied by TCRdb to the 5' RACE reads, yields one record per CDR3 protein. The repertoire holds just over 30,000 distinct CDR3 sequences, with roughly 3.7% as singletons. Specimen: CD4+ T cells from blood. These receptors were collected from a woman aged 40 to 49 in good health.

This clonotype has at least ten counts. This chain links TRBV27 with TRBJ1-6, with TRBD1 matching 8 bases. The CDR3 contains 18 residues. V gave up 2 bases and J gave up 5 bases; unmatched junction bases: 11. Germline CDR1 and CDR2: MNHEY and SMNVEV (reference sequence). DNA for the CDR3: TGTGCCAGCAGTTTAGTTGGGTCAGGGGGCGTAAATAATTCACCCCTCCACTTT. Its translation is CASSLVGSGGVNNSPLHF.

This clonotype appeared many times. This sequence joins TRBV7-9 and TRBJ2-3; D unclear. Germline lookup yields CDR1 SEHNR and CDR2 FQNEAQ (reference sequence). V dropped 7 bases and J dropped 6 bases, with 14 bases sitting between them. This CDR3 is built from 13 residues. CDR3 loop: CASTLDQADTQYF. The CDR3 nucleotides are TGTGCCAGCACGCTCGACCAGGCTGATACGCAGTATTTT.

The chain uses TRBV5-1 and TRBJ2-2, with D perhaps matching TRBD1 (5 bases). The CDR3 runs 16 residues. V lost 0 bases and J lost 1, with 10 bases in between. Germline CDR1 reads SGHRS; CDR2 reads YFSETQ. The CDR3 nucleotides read TGCGCCAGCAGCTTGGTAGGGGCCTTGAACACCGGGGAGCTGTTTTTT. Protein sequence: CASSLVGALNTGELFF.

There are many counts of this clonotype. For the CDR3, the DNA is TGCGCCAGCAGCGCCGGGACTCGTTCACCCCTCCACTTT. This codes for CASSAGTRSPLHF. The chain combines TRBV5-1 with TRBJ1-6; a weak D match, TRBD1 (5 bases). CDR1 is SGHRS and CDR2 is YFSETQ in the germline V gene. The CDR3 runs to 13 residues. Between the trimmed V and J ends, which lost 4 bases and 9 bases, there was a span of 11 bases.

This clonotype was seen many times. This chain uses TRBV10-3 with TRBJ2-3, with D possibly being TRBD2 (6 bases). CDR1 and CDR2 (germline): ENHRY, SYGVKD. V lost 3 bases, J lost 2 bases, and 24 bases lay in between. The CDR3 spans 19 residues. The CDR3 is CAISDSPGLPSPATDTQYF. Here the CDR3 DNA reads TGTGCCATCAGTGACTCACCGGGACTCCCCAGCCCGGCCACAGATACGCAGTATTTT.

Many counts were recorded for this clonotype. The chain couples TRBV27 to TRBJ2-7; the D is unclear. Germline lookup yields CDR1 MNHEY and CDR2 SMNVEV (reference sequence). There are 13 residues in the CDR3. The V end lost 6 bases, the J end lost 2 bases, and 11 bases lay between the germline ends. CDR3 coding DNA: TGTGCCAGCAGGCCGGGCGGTACCTACGAGCAGTACTTC. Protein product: CASRPGGTYEQYF.

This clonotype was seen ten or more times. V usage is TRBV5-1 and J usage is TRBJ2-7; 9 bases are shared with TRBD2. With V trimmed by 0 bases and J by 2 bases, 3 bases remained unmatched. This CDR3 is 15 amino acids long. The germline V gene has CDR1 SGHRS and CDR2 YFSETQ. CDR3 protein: CASSLDAGGPYEQYF. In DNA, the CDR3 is TGCGCCAGCAGCTTGGACGCGGGAGGGCCCTACGAGCAGTACTTC.

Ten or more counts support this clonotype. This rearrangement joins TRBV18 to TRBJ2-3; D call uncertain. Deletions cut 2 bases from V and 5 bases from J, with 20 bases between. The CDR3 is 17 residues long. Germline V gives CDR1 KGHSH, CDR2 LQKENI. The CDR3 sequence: CASSPRQLTQVRDTQYF. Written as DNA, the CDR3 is TGTGCCAGCTCACCAAGGCAGCTCACCCAAGTTAGAGATACGCAGTATTTT.

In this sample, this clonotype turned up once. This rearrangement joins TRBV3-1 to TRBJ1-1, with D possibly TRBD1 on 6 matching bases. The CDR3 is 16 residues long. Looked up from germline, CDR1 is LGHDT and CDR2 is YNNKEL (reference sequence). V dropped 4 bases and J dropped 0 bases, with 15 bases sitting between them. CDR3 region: CASSPPRTVMNTEAFF. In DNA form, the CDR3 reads TGTGCCAGCAGCCCCCCCAGGACAGTCATGAACACTGAAGCTTTCTTT.

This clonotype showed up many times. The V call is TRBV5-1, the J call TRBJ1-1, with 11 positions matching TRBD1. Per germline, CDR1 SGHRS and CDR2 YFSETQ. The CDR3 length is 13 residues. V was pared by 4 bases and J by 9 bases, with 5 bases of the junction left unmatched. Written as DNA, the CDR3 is TGCGCCAGCAGCCTAGGACAGGGGGCTCAAGCTTTCTTT. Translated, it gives CASSLGQGAQAFF.

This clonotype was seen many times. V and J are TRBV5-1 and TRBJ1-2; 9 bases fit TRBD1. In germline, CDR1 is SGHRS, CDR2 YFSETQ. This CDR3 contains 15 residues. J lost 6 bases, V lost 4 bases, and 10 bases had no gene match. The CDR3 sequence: CASSATTGGMDGYTF. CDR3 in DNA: TGCGCCAGCAGCGCCACCACAGGGGGCATGGATGGCTACACCTTC.

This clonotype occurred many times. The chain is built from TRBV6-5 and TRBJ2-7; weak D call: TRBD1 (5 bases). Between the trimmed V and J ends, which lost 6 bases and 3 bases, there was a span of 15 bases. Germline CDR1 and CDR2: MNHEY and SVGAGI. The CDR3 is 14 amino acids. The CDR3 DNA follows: TGTGCCAGCAGGGACGCGAGACAGAGCTACGAGCAGTACTTC. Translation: CASRDARQSYEQYF.

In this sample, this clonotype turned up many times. The CDR3 protein is CASSVLGGEQFF. In DNA, the CDR3 is TGTGCCAGCAGCGTTCTGGGCGGGGAGCAGTTCTTC. The chain combines TRBV9 with TRBJ2-1; possible D gene TRBD2, 5 bases. This CDR3 spans 12 amino acids. The germline V and J ends were trimmed by 2 bases and 10 bases, with 10 bases remaining between them. The germline gives CDR1 SGDLS, CDR2 YYNGEE.

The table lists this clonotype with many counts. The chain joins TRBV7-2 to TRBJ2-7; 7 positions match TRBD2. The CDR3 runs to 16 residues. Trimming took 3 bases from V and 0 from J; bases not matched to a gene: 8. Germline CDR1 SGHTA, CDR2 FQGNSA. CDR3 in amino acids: CASSFRAGYDSYEQYF. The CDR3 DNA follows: TGTGCCAGCAGCTTCCGAGCGGGATATGACTCCTACGAGCAGTACTTC.

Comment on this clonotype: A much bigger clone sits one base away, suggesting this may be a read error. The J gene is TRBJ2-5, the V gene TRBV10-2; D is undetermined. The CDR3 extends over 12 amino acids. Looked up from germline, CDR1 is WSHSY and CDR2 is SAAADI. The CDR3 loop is CARSAVGETQYF. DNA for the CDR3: TGCGCCAGAAGTGCTGTGGGAGAGACCCAGTACTTC.

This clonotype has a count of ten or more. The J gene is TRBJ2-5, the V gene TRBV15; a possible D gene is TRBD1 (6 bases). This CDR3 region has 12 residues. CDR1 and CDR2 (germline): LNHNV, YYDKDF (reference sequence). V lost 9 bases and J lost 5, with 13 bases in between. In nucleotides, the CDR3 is TGTGCCACACAGGGAGTTGGGGAGACCCAGTACTTC. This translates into CATQGVGETQYF. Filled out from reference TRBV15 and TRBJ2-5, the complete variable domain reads DAMVIQNPRYQVTQFGKPVTLSCSQTLNHNVMYWYQQKSSQAPKLLFHYYDKDFNNEADTPDNFQSRRPNTSFCFLDIRSPGLGDTAMYLCATQGVGETQYFGPGTRLLVL.

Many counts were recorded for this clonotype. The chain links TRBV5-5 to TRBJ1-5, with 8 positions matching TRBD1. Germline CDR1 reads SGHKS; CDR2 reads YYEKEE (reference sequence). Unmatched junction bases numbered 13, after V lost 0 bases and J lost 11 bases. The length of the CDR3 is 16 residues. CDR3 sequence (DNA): TGTGCCAGCAGCTTGGAGGTCAGGGGGCGGCCGGGGACCCAGCATTTT. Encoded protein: CASSLEVRGRPGTQHF.

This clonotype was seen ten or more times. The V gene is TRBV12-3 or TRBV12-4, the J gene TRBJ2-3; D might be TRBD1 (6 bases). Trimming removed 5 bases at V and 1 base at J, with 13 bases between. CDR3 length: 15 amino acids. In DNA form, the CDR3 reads TGTGCCAGCAGTCAGGGGTCAAGGGGCACAGATACGCAGTATTTT. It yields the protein CASSQGSRGTDTQYF.

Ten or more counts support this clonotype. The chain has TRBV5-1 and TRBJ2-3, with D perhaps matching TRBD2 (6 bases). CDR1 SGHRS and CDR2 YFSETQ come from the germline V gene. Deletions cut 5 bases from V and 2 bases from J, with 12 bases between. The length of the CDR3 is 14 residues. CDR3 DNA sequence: TGCGCCAGCAGTAGCGGACGACCCACAGATACGCAGTATTTT. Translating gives CASSSGRPTDTQYF.

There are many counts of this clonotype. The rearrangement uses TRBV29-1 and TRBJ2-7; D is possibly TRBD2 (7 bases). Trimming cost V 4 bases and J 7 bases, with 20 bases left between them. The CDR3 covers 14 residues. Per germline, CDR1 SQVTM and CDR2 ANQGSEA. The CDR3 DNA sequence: TGCAGCGTTGTTAGGGGGGGGACGGCGGGGGAGCAGTACTTC. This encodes CSVVRGGTAGEQYF.

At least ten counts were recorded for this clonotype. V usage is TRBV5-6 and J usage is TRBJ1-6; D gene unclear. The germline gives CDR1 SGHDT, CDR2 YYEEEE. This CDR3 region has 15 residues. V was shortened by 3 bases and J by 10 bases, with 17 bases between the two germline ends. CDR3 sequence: CASSWAVSGGSPLHF. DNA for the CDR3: TGTGCCAGCAGCTGGGCCGTCTCCGGAGGATCACCCCTCCACTTT.

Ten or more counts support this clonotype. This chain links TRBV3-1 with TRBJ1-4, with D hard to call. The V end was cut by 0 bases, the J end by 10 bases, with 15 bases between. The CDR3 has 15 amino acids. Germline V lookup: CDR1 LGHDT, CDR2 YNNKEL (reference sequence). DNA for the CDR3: TGTGCCAGCAGCCAAGACGGTGGACGGGGAAGAAAACTGTTTTTT. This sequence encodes CASSQDGGRGRKLFF.

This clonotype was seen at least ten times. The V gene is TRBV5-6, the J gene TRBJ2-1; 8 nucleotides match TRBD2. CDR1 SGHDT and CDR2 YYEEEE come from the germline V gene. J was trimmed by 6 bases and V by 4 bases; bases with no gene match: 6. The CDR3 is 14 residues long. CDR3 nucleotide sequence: TGTGCCAGCAGCACCCTTAGCGGGGTCAATGAGCAGTTCTTC. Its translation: CASSTLSGVNEQFF.

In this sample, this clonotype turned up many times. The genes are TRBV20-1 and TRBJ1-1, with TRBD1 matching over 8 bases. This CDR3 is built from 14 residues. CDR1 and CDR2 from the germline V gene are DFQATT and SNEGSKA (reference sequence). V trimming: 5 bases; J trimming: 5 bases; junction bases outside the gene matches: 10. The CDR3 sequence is CSAGPTGGQTEAFF. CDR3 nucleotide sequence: TGCAGTGCTGGACCCACAGGGGGACAAACTGAAGCTTTCTTT.

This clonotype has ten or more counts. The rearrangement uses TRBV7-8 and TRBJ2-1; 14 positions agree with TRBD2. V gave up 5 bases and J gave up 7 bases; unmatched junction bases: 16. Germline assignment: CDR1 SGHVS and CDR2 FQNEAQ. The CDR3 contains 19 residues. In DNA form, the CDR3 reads TGTGCCAGCAGCCCACCGGGACTAGCGGGAGACCCCCTGGGAAATGAGCAGTTCTTC. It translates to CASSPPGLAGDPLGNEQFF.

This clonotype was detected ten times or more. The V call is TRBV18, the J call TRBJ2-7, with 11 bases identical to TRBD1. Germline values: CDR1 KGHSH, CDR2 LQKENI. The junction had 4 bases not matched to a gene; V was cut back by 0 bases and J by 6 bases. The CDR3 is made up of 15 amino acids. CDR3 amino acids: CASSPPGQGGSEQYF. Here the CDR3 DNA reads TGTGCCAGCTCACCACCGGGACAGGGGGGGTCCGAGCAGTACTTC.

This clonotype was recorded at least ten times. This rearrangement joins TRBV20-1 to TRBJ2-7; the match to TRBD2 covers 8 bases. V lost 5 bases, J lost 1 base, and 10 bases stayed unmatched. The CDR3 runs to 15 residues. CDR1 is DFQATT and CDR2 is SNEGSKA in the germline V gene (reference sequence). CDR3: CSAPISGSRSYEQYF. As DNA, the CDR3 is TGCAGTGCTCCAATCAGCGGGAGTCGATCCTACGAGCAGTACTTC.

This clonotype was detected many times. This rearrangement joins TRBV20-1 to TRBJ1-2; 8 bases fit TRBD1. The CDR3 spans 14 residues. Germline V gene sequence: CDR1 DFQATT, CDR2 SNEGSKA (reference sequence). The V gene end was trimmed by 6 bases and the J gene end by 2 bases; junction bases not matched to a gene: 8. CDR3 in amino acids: CSASPTGANYGYTF. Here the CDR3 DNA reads TGCAGTGCGAGCCCGACAGGGGCGAACTATGGCTACACCTTC.

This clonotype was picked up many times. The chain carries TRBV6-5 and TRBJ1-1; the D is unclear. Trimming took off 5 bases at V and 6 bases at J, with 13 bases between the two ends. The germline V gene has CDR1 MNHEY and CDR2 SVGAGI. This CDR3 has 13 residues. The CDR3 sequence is CASSDPAMAEAFF. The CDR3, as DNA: TGTGCCAGCAGTGACCCAGCAATGGCTGAAGCTTTCTTT.